Below, 19 T cell receptor beta chains from the same sample are listed, as sequenced in a study of human T cells and chemical hapten exposure. Using its own MiXCR run on the RACE reads, TCRdb lists one record per CDR3 protein. Altogether 300,000 to 400,000 distinct CDR3 sequences are present, approximately 5.1% being singletons, with the ten largest covering just over 2.5%. Sample time point: pre-sensitization, week 0. Treatment defined: therapeutic diphenylcyclopropenone sensitization with weekly scalp DPC. The source material was whole blood, sampled in connection with sensitization to the hapten diphenylcyclopropenone (DPC). These receptors all stem from a woman aged 50 to 65 with alopecia areata. Some clones in this sample may be carry-over from other donors' samples.

This clonotype was observed a few times. V is TRBV4-2 and J is TRBJ1-4, with TRBD1 matching 8 bases. The junction had 5 bases not matched to a gene; V was cut back by 1 base and J by 7 bases. In germline, CDR1 is LGHNA, CDR2 YNFKEQ. This CDR3 has 15 residues. In DNA, the CDR3 is TGTGCCAGCAGCCAAGGGACAGGGTCAGGTGAAAAACTGTTTTTT. This encodes CASSQGTGSGEKLFF.

This clonotype was observed at least ten times. V usage is TRBV6-2 or TRBV6-3 and J usage is TRBJ1-5; 8 bases align to TRBD1. CDR3 length equals 20 residues. Germline CDR1 and CDR2: MNHEY and SVGEGT. V trimming: 2 bases; J trimming: 0 bases; junction bases outside the gene matches: 15. CDR3 DNA sequence: TGTGCCAGCAGTTACCTGCCTCCCGGGACAGGAGTTTATAGCAATCAGCCCCAGCATTTT. Residues: CASSYLPPGTGVYSNQPQHF.

Only a few counts were recorded for this clonotype. The V and J genes are TRBV14 and TRBJ1-2; maybe TRBD1 (6 bases). Per the germline V gene, CDR1 is SGHDN and CDR2 is FVKESK. CDR3 size: 15 residues. With 1 base removed from V and 4 bases from J, the gap between germline ends came to 13 bases. CDR3 sequence (DNA): TGTGCCAGCAGCCAAGTTGACAGGACTCTCTATGGCTACACCTTC. This codes for CASSQVDRTLYGYTF.

Many counts were recorded for this clonotype. V usage is TRBV29-1 and J usage is TRBJ2-2, with D possibly matching TRBD2 (6 bases). This CDR3 spans 12 amino acids. Germline CDR1 SQVTM, CDR2 ANQGSEA. CDR3 loop: CGGGSGTGELFF. The CDR3 DNA reads as TGCGGTGGGGGGAGTGGCACCGGGGAGCTGTTTTTT.

V usage is TRBV27 and J usage is TRBJ2-7; 9 bases map to TRBD1. The V and J ends lost 5 bases and 0 bases, in that order; junction bases with no gene match: 5. Germline V lookup: CDR1 MNHEY, CDR2 SMNVEV (reference sequence). The CDR3 is 15 residues long. Here the CDR3 DNA reads TGTGCCAGCAGTATCGGGACAGGGAACTCCTACGAGCAGTACTTC. As protein: CASSIGTGNSYEQYF.

The table lists this clonotype with many counts. This chain links TRBV10-3 with TRBJ2-5; the D gene could be TRBD1 or TRBD2 (6 bases each). Germline CDR1 is ENHRY and CDR2 is SYGVKD. CDR3 size: 16 residues. The V and J ends lost 3 bases and 5 bases respectively, with 19 bases between them. Written as DNA, the CDR3 is TGTGCCATCAGTGATTGGGGGGCGCAGGCTAGTGAGACCCAGTACTTC. It is translated as CAISDWGAQASETQYF.

This clonotype was recorded many times. The chain recombines TRBV9 with TRBJ2-7; D is perhaps TRBD1 or TRBD2 (5 bases each). The V gene's germline CDR1 is SGDLS and CDR2 YYNGEE. This CDR3 region has 16 residues. V was trimmed by 0 bases and J by 2 bases, leaving 15 bases between them. This chain's CDR3 is CASSVGDLGPTYEQYF. The CDR3 DNA follows: TGTGCCAGCAGCGTAGGGGACCTAGGTCCCACCTACGAGCAGTACTTC. Supplemented by reference TRBV9 and TRBJ2-7, the full variable domain reads DSGVTQTPKHLITATGQRVTLRCSPRSGDLSVYWYQQSLDQGLQFLIQYYNGEERAKGNILERFSAQQFPDLHSELNLSSLELGDSALYFCASSVGDLGPTYEQYFGPGTRLTVT.

A few counts support this clonotype. V usage is TRBV10-1 and J usage is TRBJ1-2; 7 bases line up with TRBD1. V was clipped by 3 bases and J by 8 bases; unmatched bases: 6. The CDR3 consists of 13 residues. Germline V gene sequence: CDR1 WNHNN, CDR2 SYGVQD (reference sequence). The CDR3 region has the DNA TGCGCCAGCAGTGACGACAGGGCGGGAGGCTACACCTTC. Amino acids: CASSDDRAGGYTF.

Many counts were recorded for this clonotype. The rearrangement uses TRBV12-3 or TRBV12-4 and TRBJ2-7; 8 nucleotides line up with TRBD2. V was pared by 5 bases and J by 6 bases, with 9 bases of the junction left unmatched. This CDR3 is built from 14 residues. CDR3 protein: CASSLTGGEREQYF. For the CDR3, the DNA is TGTGCCAGCAGTCTAACCGGGGGGGAACGCGAGCAGTACTTC.

This clonotype was seen ten or more times. The junction and the germline gene differ at one end; a read error may be behind it. Written as DNA, the CDR3 is TGTGCCACCAGTGGGGGGCAGACCCAGTACTTC. Translated: CATSGGQTQYF. The rearrangement links TRBV28 to TRBJ2-5; either TRBD1 or TRBD2 may supply D (6 bases each). This CDR3 region has 11 residues. The germline V gene has CDR1 MDHEN and CDR2 SYDVKM.

The genes are TRBV5-4 and TRBJ1-2; 9 nucleotides agree with TRBD1. Germline CDR1 reads SGHNT; CDR2 reads YYREEE (reference sequence). The V and J ends lost 4 bases and 3 bases, in that order; junction bases with no gene match: 7. The CDR3 has 15 residues. DNA of the CDR3: TGTGCCAGCAGCCCGATCACAGGGGGCCACTATGGCTACACCTTC. This gives the protein CASSPITGGHYGYTF.

This clonotype was recorded many times. The J gene is TRBJ1-1, the V gene TRBV19, with D maybe TRBD1 (5 bases). The germline V and J ends were trimmed by 7 bases and 1 base, with 13 bases remaining between them. The CDR3 is 14 amino acids. Germline V gives CDR1 LNHDA, CDR2 SQIVND (reference sequence). CDR3 sequence (DNA): TGTGCCAGTATCTGGACATCCGCGAACACTGAAGCTTTCTTT. Protein sequence: CASIWTSANTEAFF.

This clonotype was counted many times. The chain couples TRBV12-3 or TRBV12-4 to TRBJ1-5, with 11 bases lining up with TRBD1. V gave up 6 bases and J gave up 7 bases; unmatched junction bases: 5. CDR3 length equals 14 residues. This CDR3 reads CASRGQGAGQPQHF. As DNA, the CDR3 is TGTGCCAGCAGAGGACAGGGGGCTGGGCAGCCCCAGCATTTT.

The chain uses TRBV2 and TRBJ1-2, with a tentative D call TRBD1 (5 bases). Germline V gives CDR1 SNHLY, CDR2 FYNNEI. The CDR3 runs to 15 residues. V lost 4 bases and J lost 0, with 12 bases in between. The CDR3 coding sequence is TGTGCCAGCAGTGGTGGTAGGGGAGCTAACTATGGCTACACCTTC. It codes for CASSGGRGANYGYTF.

This clonotype has more than one count but fewer than ten. V and J are TRBV5-6 and TRBJ2-5, with D perhaps assigned TRBD1 or TRBD2 (5 bases each). The V end was cut by 1 base, the J end by 4 bases, with 11 bases between. CDR1 SGHDT and CDR2 YYEEEE come from the germline V gene. CDR3 length: 14 residues. The CDR3 DNA sequence: TGTGCCAGCAGCTTGATGGGGGTGGGAGAGACCCAGTACTTC. Translated, it gives CASSLMGVGETQYF. Full variable domain (outside the CDR3, taken from reference TRBV5-6 and TRBJ2-5): DAGVTQSPTHLIKTRGQQVTLRCSPKSGHDTVSWYQQALGQGPQFIFQYYEEEERQRGNFPDRFSGHQFPNYSSELNVNALLLGDSALYLCASSLMGVGETQYFGPGTRLLVL.

The table lists this clonotype with many counts. This chain joins TRBV7-2 and TRBJ2-5; D perhaps matches TRBD2 (5 bases). The CDR3 runs 14 residues. Per germline, CDR1 SGHTA and CDR2 FQGNSA. Trimming stripped 5 bases from V and 2 bases from J, with 12 bases between. The CDR3 here is CASSKEGRQETQYF. The CDR3 bases are TGTGCCAGCAGCAAAGAAGGGAGACAAGAGACCCAGTACTTC.

This clonotype was detected only a few times. The chain employs TRBV6-5 and TRBJ1-4, with D uncertain. This CDR3 is 12 amino acids long. V was trimmed by 6 bases and J by 5 bases, leaving 7 bases between them. CDR1 and CDR2 (germline): MNHEY, SVGAGI. The CDR3 DNA sequence: TGTGCCAGCAGCTCCTTCAATGAAAAACTGTTTTTT. Its translation is CASSSFNEKLFF.

This clonotype showed up many times. The chain recombines TRBV5-5 with TRBJ2-5; TRBD2 matches at 8 bases. This CDR3 comprises 15 residues. V shed 1 base and J 5 bases; nucleotides not matched to a gene: 7. CDR1 is SGHKS and CDR2 is YYEKEE in the germline V gene (reference sequence). CDR3 residues: CASSLSAGGSETQYF. DNA of the CDR3: TGTGCCAGCAGCTTGTCGGCGGGAGGAAGCGAGACCCAGTACTTC. Based on the CDR3 plus reference TRBV5-5 and TRBJ2-5, the full variable domain is DAGVTQSPTHLIKTRGQQVTLRCSPISGHKSVSWYQQVLGQGPQFIFQYYEKEERGRGNFPDRFSARQFPNYSSELNVNALLLGDSALYLCASSLSAGGSETQYFGPGTRLLVL.

The chain couples TRBV9 to TRBJ2-3; maybe TRBD2 (6 bases). V lost 5 bases and J lost 7, with 11 bases in between. The CDR3 loop spans 12 amino acids. CDR1 is SGDLS, CDR2 YYNGEE, per germline. The CDR3 loop is CASRSGDYTQYF. For the CDR3, the DNA is TGTGCCAGCAGATCGGGGGACTATACGCAGTATTTT.